The 10 T cell receptor beta chains below come from one sample, sequenced in a study of blood T cell repertoires in COVID-19. Some clones are missing from TCRdb's copy, which holds only in-frame ones; the method was immunoSEQ multiplex PCR. The data show 200,000 to 250,000 clones, roughly nine tenths seen once. The material sequenced was peripheral blood. All receptors derive from a woman aged 18-30 years who had recovered from COVID-19.

The chain links TRBV7-8 to TRBJ2-7; the match to TRBD1 covers 10 bases. V was clipped by 5 bases and J by 6 bases; unmatched bases: 7. The CDR3 sequence is 14 residues long. CDR1 is SGHVS and CDR2 is FQNEAQ in the germline V gene. The CDR3 sequence: CASSRGQGGGEQYF. The CDR3 nucleotides read TGTGCCAGCAGCCGTGGACAGGGGGGCGGCGAGCAGTACTTC.

This chain links TRBV30 with TRBJ2-7; 12 bases align to TRBD2. V lost 5 bases, J lost 1 base, and 15 bases stayed unmatched. CDR1 GTSNPN and CDR2 SVGIG come from the germline V gene (reference sequence). The CDR3 totals 18 residues. The CDR3 here is CAWDGRRLAGGPSYEQYF. Written as DNA, the CDR3 is TGTGCCTGGGATGGACGGAGGCTAGCGGGAGGGCCGTCCTACGAGCAGTACTTC.

This rearrangement joins TRBV4-1 to TRBJ2-5, with 7 bases identical to TRBD1. V lost 4 bases and J lost 5; bases outside the gene matches: 13. The CDR3 consists of 16 residues. Germline V gives CDR1 MGHRA, CDR2 YSYEKL. The CDR3 sequence: CASSLERGGRAETQYF. The CDR3 bases are TGCGCCAGCAGCCTCGAGAGAGGGGGCCGAGCGGAGACCCAGTACTTC.

This clone was seen many times. V usage is TRBV25-1 and J usage is TRBJ1-5; tentatively, D is TRBD1 (6 bases). The CDR3 sequence is 17 residues long. Germline CDR1 MGHDK, CDR2 SYGVNS. V shed 1 base and J shed 5 bases, with 18 bases lying between them. CDR3 nucleotide sequence: TGTGCCAGCAGTGAATCCAAACACCAGGGGTTTCATCAGCCCCAGCATTTT. Amino acid sequence: CASSESKHQGFHQPQHF.

The chain combines TRBV5-4 with TRBJ2-1; 12 bases match TRBD2. The CDR3 has 13 amino acids. Germline V CDR1 and CDR2: SGHNT, YYREEE (reference sequence). With 3 bases clipped from V and 13 bases from J, the junction kept 5 bases outside the gene matches. The CDR3 reads CASSSEGLAGQFF. The DNA for the CDR3 is TGTGCCAGCAGCTCCGAAGGACTAGCGGGACAGTTCTTC. Full variable domain (remainder filled in from reference TRBV5-4 and TRBJ2-1): ETGVTQSPTHLIKTRGQQVTLRCSSQSGHNTVSWYQQALGQGPQFIFQYYREEENGRGNFPPRFSGLQFPNYSSELNVNALELDDSALYLCASSSEGLAGQFFGPGTRLTVL.

This sequence joins TRBV19 and TRBJ1-5; D not resolved. Germline V CDR1 and CDR2: LNHDA, SQIVND (reference sequence). The V end lost 1 base, the J end lost 4 bases, and 14 bases lay between the germline ends. This CDR3 contains 16 residues. For the CDR3, the DNA is TGTGCCAGTAGTATAGTACCGGCAGGCAAAAATCAGCCCCAGCATTTT. Its protein is CASSIVPAGKNQPQHF.

The DNA for the CDR3 is TGTGCCAGCAGCCTCCCAGGGTATGAGCAGTTCTTC. It codes for CASSLPGYEQFF. The chain joins TRBV2 to TRBJ2-1; D is possibly TRBD1 (5 bases). Trimming pared 6 bases from V and 8 bases from J, leaving 11 bases between. CDR3 length: 12 amino acids. Germline CDR1 reads SNHLY; CDR2 reads FYNNEI.

To note about this clone: With only one base between it and a far larger clone, this is likely a read error. J is TRBJ1-2 and V is TRBV2; D is uncertain. Germline CDR1 SNHLY, CDR2 FYNNEI. Trimming pared 6 bases from V and 2 bases from J, leaving 10 bases between. The CDR3 has 13 amino acids. This chain's CDR3 is CASSPDKNYGYTF. CDR3 coding DNA: TGTGCCAGCAGCCCCGACAAGAACTATGGCTACACCTTC.

This clone appeared a few times. V gene TRBV9 combines with J gene TRBJ1-6, with D perhaps matching TRBD1 (5 bases). Trimming cost V 4 bases and J 6 bases, with 11 bases left between them. The germline gives CDR1 SGDLS, CDR2 YYNGEE. CDR3 length: 14 residues. The CDR3 region is CASSPWDFNSPLHF. CDR3 nucleotide sequence: TGTGCCAGCAGCCCCTGGGACTTTAATTCACCCCTCCACTTT.

This clone has just one count. This sequence joins TRBV15 and TRBJ1-4; no reliable D call. The CDR3 has 15 amino acids. V was clipped by 1 base and J by 4 bases, with 10 bases between them. Germline loops: CDR1 LNHNV, CDR2 YYDKDF (reference sequence). The DNA for the CDR3 is TGTGCCACCAGCAGAGTAAGAGGGATTAATGAAAAACTGTTTTTT. Protein product: CATSRVRGINEKLFF.